This T cell receptor (beta chain) is drawn from a study of cytomegalovirus exposure and HLA in healthy donors. Turning to the study itself: HLA-typed donors contributed 80 million to 85 million unique TCRs, which were held in an early data release. Study-wide points: The HLA-A and HLA-B alleles of most subjects were reportedly predicted accurately from TCR beta sequences.

A word on this clone: Its antigen is unknown.

A multiplex PCR was run with 60 Vbeta primers and 13 Jbeta primers. Repertoires were generated with immunoSEQ multiplex PCR, while TCRdb's copy carries only in-frame clones and drops some. There are about 230,000 clones in the sample; roughly 79% occur only once, and roughly 0.58% lies in the top ten. This TCR derives from a woman aged 35 to 49 in good health and CMV-seronegative. The sequenced sample was PBMCs.

Here the CDR3 DNA reads TGTGCCTGGTCCACAGGGGCTGGTTATGGCTACACCTTC. Residues: CAWSTGAGYGYTF. This sequence joins TRBV30 and TRBJ1-2; 7 nucleotides match TRBD1. The CDR3 loop spans 13 amino acids. The germline V gene has CDR1 GTSNPN and CDR2 SVGIG (reference sequence). The ends lost 5 bases at V and 5 bases at J; junction bases unmatched: 8.